The source of this TCR beta chain is a study of cytomegalovirus exposure and HLA in healthy donors (TCRdb year 2017). As for the study more broadly: The 650 to 750 repertoires of the first cohort and the roughly 110 validation repertoires were produced on the same platform, according to a later analysis. The study aimed to test whether signatures of past pathogen exposure could be identified by cataloging public T cell receptors. In addition to the first cohort of 650 to 750 subjects, a separate validation cohort of 120 different subjects was used. High-throughput TCR immunosequencing, statistical association of individual TCRs with disease status, and machine learning were combined to predict cytomegalovirus infection status.

About this clone itself: Its antigen is still unknown. No per-base quality is available; no much larger clone lies one base away.

The germline V gene (reference sequence) gives CDR1 as LNHDA and CDR2 as SQIVND. From its cysteine to its phenylalanine, the CDR3 spans 13 amino acids. The entry retains the CDR3 DNA only, 39 bases that are in frame from base 1. The germline ends are 15 bases apart after V is trimmed by 5 bases and J by 8 bases. Findings and caveats that apply to the study as a whole: Most TCR sequences were observed very rarely across donors, whereas some public TCRs were present in many individuals. Subsequent analysis determined that TCRs grouped into clusters in the first cohort also showed a tendency toward co-occurrence across the 120 or so validation repertoires, and about 94% of cluster scores exceeded 0. The study gave a list of 150 to 200 TCR beta chains associated with cytomegalovirus. A later analysis lacked HLA typing for the validation cohort, so it scored co-occurrence in that cohort across all 110 or so repertoires. The authors suggested that the approach could potentially be generalized to other disease states and immunological phenotypes. In both the original and validation cohorts, the classifier was reported to diagnose cytomegalovirus status with high specificity and sensitivity. A few of the identified cytomegalovirus-associated TCR beta chains were confirmed in vitro to be specific for cytomegalovirus antigens.

Library preparation used the immunoSEQ multiplex PCR assay. The authors processed their data as follows. A statistical classification framework was built for diagnosing cytomegalovirus status from the catalog of TCR beta chain sequences. TCRdb retrieved this table from immuneACCESS and kept in-frame rearrangements only. Not all clones are present; in checked studies, unresolved V genes account for under half, and no reason is known for the remainder. That table is the source of V, J and clone size, and D and trimming were worked out from the DNA. The sample table records about 340,000 clones; 86% of these occur just once. The ten largest make up around 0.84% of the sample. Separate from the approximately 730-subject first cohort, the validation cohort of about 120 subjects was the group to which the donors belonged.

The chain is encoded by TRBV19 joined to TRBJ1-2; the D gene is perhaps TRBD1, from 6 matching bases. This TCR came from a woman younger than 35 in good health and CMV-seronegative. Source material: PBMCs. The CDR3 sequence is CASSVAQGLGYTF. The DNA reads TGTGCCAGTAGTGTGGCACAGGGTCTGGGCTACACCTTC.